This section outlines one T cell receptor (beta chain) sequence together with its context. This entry belongs to a study of technical replicates of blood from a few donors. Clones were sequenced by immunoSEQ multiplex PCR, and TCRdb holds only the in-frame ones, with some missing. The top ten clones hold roughly 0.39% of a sample with 100,000 or so clones, 90% to 97% of them seen once. The receptor was isolated from a human donor in good health. Sequenced sample: T cells isolated from PBMCs.

The CDR3: CASSLVGGSGIVNIQYF. The CDR3 DNA is TGTGCCAGCAGCTTGGTCGGTGGTAGCGGGATAGTAAACATTCAGTACTTC. J is TRBJ2-4 and V is TRBV5-6, with TRBD2 matching over 8 bases. The CDR3 totals 17 residues. The V and J ends lost 0 bases and 6 bases, in that order; junction bases with no gene match: 11. Germline CDR1 reads SGHDT; CDR2 reads YYEEEE.